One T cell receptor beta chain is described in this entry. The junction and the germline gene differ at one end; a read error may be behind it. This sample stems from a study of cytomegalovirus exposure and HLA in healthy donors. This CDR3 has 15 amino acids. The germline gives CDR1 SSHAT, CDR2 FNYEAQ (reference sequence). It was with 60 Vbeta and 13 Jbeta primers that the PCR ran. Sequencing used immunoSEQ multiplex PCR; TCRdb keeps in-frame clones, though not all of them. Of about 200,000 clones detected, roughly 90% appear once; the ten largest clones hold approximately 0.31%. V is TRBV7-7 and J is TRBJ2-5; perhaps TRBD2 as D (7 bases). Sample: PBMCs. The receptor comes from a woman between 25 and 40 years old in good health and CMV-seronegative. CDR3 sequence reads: CASSFGAGAQETQYF. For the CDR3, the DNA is TGTGCTAGCAGCTTCGGGGCGGGGGCTCAAGAGACCCAGTACTTC.